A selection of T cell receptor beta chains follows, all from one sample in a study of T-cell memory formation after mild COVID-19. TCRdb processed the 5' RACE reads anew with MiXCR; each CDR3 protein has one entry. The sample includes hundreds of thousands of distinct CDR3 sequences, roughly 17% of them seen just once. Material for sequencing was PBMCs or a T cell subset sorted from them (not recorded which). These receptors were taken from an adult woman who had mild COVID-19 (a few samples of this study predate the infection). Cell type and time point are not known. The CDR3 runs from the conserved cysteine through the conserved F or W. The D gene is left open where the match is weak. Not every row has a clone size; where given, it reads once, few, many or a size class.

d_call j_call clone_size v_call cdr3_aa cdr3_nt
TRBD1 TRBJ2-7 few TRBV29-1 CSVLTDRDYEQYF TGCAGCGTTCTAACAGACAGGGACTACGAGCAGTACTTC
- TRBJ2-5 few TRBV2 CASSESGGLGKETQYF TGTGCCAGCAGTGAATCAGGGGGGCTGGGAAAAGAGACCCAGTACTTC
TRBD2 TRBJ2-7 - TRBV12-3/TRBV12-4 CASRPAGARYEQYF TGTGCCAGCCGCCCAGCGGGGGCGAGGTACGAGCAGTACTTC
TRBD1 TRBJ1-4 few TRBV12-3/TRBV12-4 CASSFRTGGEKLFF TGTGCCAGCAGTTTTCGGACAGGGGGTGAAAAACTGTTTTTT
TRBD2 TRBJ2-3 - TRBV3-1 CASGLAGGLDRTDTQYF TGTGCCAGCGGGCTAGCGGGGGGACTCGACCGCACAGATACGCAGTATTTT
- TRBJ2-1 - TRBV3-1 CASSQGVAGIGIF TGTGCCAGCAGCCAAGGGGTTGCGGGGATCGGGATCTTC
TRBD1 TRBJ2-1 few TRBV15 CATSRDQGTGVYNEQFF TGTGCCACCAGCAGAGATCAGGGGACAGGGGTTTACAATGAGCAGTTCTTC
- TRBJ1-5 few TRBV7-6 CASSLAGRARYYSNQPQHF TGTGCCAGCAGCTTAGCGGGCAGGGCCCGCTATTATAGCAATCAGCCCCAGCATTTT
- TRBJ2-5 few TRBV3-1 CASSIRTAVETQYF TGTGCCAGCAGCATCCGGACAGCGGTAGAGACCCAGTACTTC
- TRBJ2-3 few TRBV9 CASQGWSTDTQYF TGTGCTTCTCAGGGGTGGAGCACAGATACGCAGTATTTT
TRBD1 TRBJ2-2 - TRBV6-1 CASSATRVGTGGTGELFF TGTGCCAGCAGTGCGACGAGGGTGGGGACAGGTGGCACCGGGGAGCTGTTTTTT
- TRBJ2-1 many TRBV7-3 CASSPQSSINEQFF TGTGCCAGCAGCCCCCAGTCATCAATCAATGAGCAGTTCTTC
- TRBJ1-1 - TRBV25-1 CASSEYRRDTEAFF TGTGCCAGCAGTGAATACCGTCGGGACACTGAAGCTTTCTTT
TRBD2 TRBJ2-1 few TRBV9 CASSPRVAGNNEQFF TGTGCCAGCAGCCCCCGGGTAGCGGGAAACAATGAGCAGTTCTTC
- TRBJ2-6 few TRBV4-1 CASSKESGTGANVLTF TGCGCCAGCAGCAAAGAATCCGGGACAGGGGCCAACGTCCTGACTTTC
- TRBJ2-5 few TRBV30 CAWSPSRAETQYF TGTGCCTGGAGTCCCTCAAGGGCAGAGACCCAGTACTTC
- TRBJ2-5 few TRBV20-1 CSASFPREETQYF TGCAGTGCTAGCTTCCCCAGGGAAGAGACCCAGTACTTC
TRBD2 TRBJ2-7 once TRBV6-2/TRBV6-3 CASSHEVLSGSSYEQYF TGTGCCAGCAGCCACGAGGTACTAAGCGGGAGCAGCTACGAGCAGTACTTC
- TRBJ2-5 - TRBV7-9 CASSRGTQYF TGTGCCAGCAGCCGAGGGACCCAGTACTTC
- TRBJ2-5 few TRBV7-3 CASSLRGREQETQYF TGTGCCAGCAGCTTAAGAGGGCGGGAACAAGAGACCCAGTACTTC
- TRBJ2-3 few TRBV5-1 CASSPGRSADTQYF TGCGCCAGCAGCCCCGGCCGTTCCGCAGATACGCAGTATTTT
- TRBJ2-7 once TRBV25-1 CASSEWAGSPYEQYF TGTGCCAGCAGTGAATGGGCCGGCAGCCCCTACGAGCAGTACTTC
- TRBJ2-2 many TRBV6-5 CASSSLGELFF TGTGCCAGCAGTTCCCTGGGGGAGCTGTTTTTT
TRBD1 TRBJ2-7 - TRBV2 CASRDRVSSYEQYF TGTGCCAGCAGAGACAGGGTTTCCTCCTACGAGCAGTACTTC
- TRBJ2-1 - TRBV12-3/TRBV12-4 CASKLGQNLYNEQFF TGTGCCAGCAAACTAGGACAGAACCTCTACAATGAGCAGTTCTTC
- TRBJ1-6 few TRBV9 CASSVGTAGGDSPLHF TGTGCCAGCAGCGTAGGGACCGCCGGGGGGGATTCACCCCTCCACTTT
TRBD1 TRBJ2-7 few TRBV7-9 CASSLAADRPRGEQYF TGTGCCAGCAGCTTAGCGGCGGACAGGCCGAGGGGCGAGCAGTACTTC
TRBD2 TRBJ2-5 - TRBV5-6 CASSLATSGETQYF TGTGCCAGCAGCTTGGCCACTAGCGGGGAGACCCAGTACTTC
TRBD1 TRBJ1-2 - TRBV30 CAWSLETGEGGYTF TGTGCCTGGAGCCTAGAAACAGGGGAGGGTGGCTACACCTTC
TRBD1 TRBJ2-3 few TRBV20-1 CSAWDRAESTDTQYF TGCAGTGCTTGGGACAGGGCCGAAAGCACAGATACGCAGTATTTT
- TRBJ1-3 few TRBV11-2 CASSAPGQSSGNTIYF TGTGCCAGCAGCGCTCCGGGACAAAGCTCTGGAAACACCATATATTTT
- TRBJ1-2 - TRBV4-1 CASSQGVVGSYGYTF TGCGCCAGCAGCCAAGGGGTGGTAGGGAGCTATGGCTACACCTTC
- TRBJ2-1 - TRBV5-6 CASSLWQTSYNEQFF TGTGCCAGCAGCTTGTGGCAGACCTCCTACAATGAGCAGTTCTTC
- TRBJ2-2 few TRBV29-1 CSVEDPGGTGELFF TGCAGCGTTGAAGATCCGGGCGGCACCGGGGAGCTGTTTTTT
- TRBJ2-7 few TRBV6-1 CASSEARGTEQYF TGTGCCAGCAGTGAAGCAAGGGGGACGGAGCAGTACTTC
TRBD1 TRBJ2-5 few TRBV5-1 CASSSSGTGGAQYF TGCGCCAGCAGCTCTTCCGGGACAGGGGGGGCCCAGTACTTC
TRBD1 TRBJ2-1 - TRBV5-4 CASSLAAGGINEQFF TGTGCCAGCAGCTTGGCGGCAGGGGGCATAAATGAGCAGTTCTTC
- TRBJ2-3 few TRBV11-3 CASSSDGMGGSTDTQYF TGTGCCAGCAGTTCCGACGGGATGGGGGGAAGCACAGATACGCAGTATTTT
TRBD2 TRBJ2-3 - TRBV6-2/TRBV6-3 CASSYVERESGTQYF TGTGCCAGCAGTTACGTAGAGCGGGAGTCCGGTACGCAGTATTTT
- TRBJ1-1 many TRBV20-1 CSVSLGDTEAFF TGCAGTGTTAGTCTAGGGGACACTGAAGCTTTCTTT
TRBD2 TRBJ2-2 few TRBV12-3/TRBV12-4 CASSFRREGLFF TGTGCCAGCAGTTTCCGGCGGGAGGGCCTGTTTTTT
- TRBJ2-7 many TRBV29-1 CSVEGQDSSYEQYF TGCAGCGTTGAAGGACAGGACAGCTCCTACGAGCAGTACTTC
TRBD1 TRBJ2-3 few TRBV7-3 CASSRSPDRYTDTQYF TGTGCCAGCAGCCGGTCCCCGGACAGGTACACAGATACGCAGTATTTT
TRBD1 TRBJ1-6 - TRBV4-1 CASSQAKPDRVYNSPLHF TGCGCCAGCAGCCAAGCGAAACCAGACAGGGTCTATAATTCACCCCTCCACTTT
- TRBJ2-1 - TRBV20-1 CSATLGLGNNEQFF TGCAGTGCTACTTTGGGGCTCGGAAACAATGAGCAGTTCTTC
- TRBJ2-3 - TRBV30 CAWRAGLLGTDTQYF TGTGCCTGGAGGGCGGGACTCTTGGGGACAGATACGCAGTATTTT